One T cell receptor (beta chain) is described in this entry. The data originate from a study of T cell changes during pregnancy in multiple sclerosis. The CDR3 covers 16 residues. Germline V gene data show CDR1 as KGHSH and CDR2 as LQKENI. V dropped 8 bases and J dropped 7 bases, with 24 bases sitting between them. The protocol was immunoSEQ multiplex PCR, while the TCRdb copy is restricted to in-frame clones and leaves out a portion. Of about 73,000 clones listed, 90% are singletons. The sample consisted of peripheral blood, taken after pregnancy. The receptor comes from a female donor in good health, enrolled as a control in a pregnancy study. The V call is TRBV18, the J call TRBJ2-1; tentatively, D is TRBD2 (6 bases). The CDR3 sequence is CASHPPAGRYGNEQFF. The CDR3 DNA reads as TGTGCCAGCCACCCCCCGGCGGGGAGGTATGGGAATGAGCAGTTCTTC.